A single sample gave rise to the 2 T cell receptor beta chains below, sequenced in a study of T cells after yellow fever vaccination. TCRdb redid the calling of the 5' RACE reads with MiXCR, one entry per CDR3 protein. This sample has 50,000 to 75,000 distinct CDR3 sequences, with about 5.6% found just once. This specimen was PBMCs, either bulk or a sorted T-cell subset (CD4+, CD8+, memory, or dextramer-sorted; not recorded which), taken on the day of the yellow fever booster vaccination. The receptor source for this set is a young man who received the YFV17D yellow fever vaccine.

This clonotype was detected many times. The J gene is TRBJ2-1, the V gene TRBV4-3, with TRBD2 matching over 15 bases. V was clipped by 3 bases and J by 7 bases; unmatched bases: 1. Germline V gene data show CDR1 as LGHNA and CDR2 as YSLEER. The CDR3 has 15 residues. The CDR3 reads CASSQGLAGGNEQFF. The CDR3 bases are TGCGCCAGCAGCCAGGGACTAGCGGGGGGAAATGAGCAGTTCTTC.

CDR3: CSVEASTKSIYGYTF. The CDR3 DNA sequence: TGCAGCGTTGAAGCCTCCACCAAAAGTATCTATGGCTACACCTTC. This chain links TRBV29-1 with TRBJ1-2; no clear D. The CDR3 runs 15 residues. CDR1 is SQVTM and CDR2 is ANQGSEA in the germline V gene. The V gene lost 1 base and the J gene lost 4 bases, with 16 bases spanning the gap. The full variable domain, its missing parts supplied by reference TRBV29-1 and TRBJ1-2, is SAVISQKPSRDICQRGTSLTIQCQVDSQVTMMFWYRQQPGQSLTLIATANQGSEATYESGFVIDKFPISRPNLTFSTLTVSNMSPEDSSIYLCSVEASTKSIYGYTFGSGTRLTVV.